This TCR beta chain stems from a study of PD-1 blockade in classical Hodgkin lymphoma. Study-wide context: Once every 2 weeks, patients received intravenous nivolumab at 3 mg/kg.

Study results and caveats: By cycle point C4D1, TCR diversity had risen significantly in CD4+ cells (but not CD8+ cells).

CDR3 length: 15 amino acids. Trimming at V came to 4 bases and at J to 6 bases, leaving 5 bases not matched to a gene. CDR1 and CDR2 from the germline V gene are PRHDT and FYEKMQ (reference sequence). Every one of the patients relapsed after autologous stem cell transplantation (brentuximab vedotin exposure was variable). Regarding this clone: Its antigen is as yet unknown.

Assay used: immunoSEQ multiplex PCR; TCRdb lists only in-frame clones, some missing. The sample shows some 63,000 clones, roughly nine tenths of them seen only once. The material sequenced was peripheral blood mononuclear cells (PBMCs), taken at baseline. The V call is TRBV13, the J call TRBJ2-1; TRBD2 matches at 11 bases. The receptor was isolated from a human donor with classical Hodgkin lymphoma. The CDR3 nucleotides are TGTGCCAGCAGCTCTGGACTAGCGGGTTTCAATGAGCAGTTCTTC. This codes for CASSSGLAGFNEQFF.